This T cell receptor beta chain appears in the sequencing data of a study of human thymus T cells. Findings and caveats of the study: Unrelated individuals were reported by related research to share highly overlapping thymic repertoires. Among thymic and blood repertoires, usage of V and J genes appeared biased.

This clone was observed once. Its antigen is not known. V lost 3 bases and J 4 bases, leaving 17 bases between the germline ends. From germline, CDR1 is SGDLS and CDR2 YYNGEE. This CDR3 contains 15 residues. Thymic resections from corrective heart surgery supplied the tissue. Having corrective surgery for congenital heart defects, healthy Finnish infants were the ones who donated. Here immunoSEQ multiplex PCR was the method, and the copy in TCRdb shows in-frame clones only, minus some. The table records roughly 130,000 clones, around 94% of them present only once. V is TRBV9 and J is TRBJ2-7; D may match TRBD1 or TRBD2 (6 bases each). The sample was thymus tissue. The clonotype was recovered from a boy less than two years old with a congenital heart defect but otherwise immunologically healthy. The CDR3 region is CASSEGTARGYEQYF. CDR3 in DNA: TGTGCCAGCAGCGAAGGGACTGCTAGGGGGTACGAGCAGTACTTC. The whole variable domain, filled in from reference TRBV9 and TRBJ2-7, reads DSGVTQTPKHLITATGQRVTLRCSPRSGDLSVYWYQQSLDQGLQFLIQYYNGEERAKGNILERFSAQQFPDLHSELNLSSLELGDSALYFCASSEGTARGYEQYFGPGTRLTVT.